The source of this TCR beta chain is a study of control samples from healthy donors and cancer patients. Method: immunoSEQ multiplex PCR; TCRdb's copy keeps in-frame clones and lacks some. This table has around 30,000 clones, approximately 90% appearing once. Sequences were obtained from PBMCs. This receptor was taken from a woman between 40 and 55 years old with lung cancer.

CDR3 amino acids: CASSSNTGELFF. In DNA form, the CDR3 reads TGTGCCAGCAGCTCAAACACCGGGGAGCTGTTTTTT. The chain couples TRBV5-5 to TRBJ2-2; unclear D gene. The CDR3 consists of 12 residues. V was trimmed by 3 bases and J by 2 bases, leaving 2 bases between them. Germline V gene data show CDR1 as SGHKS and CDR2 as YYEKEE (reference sequence).